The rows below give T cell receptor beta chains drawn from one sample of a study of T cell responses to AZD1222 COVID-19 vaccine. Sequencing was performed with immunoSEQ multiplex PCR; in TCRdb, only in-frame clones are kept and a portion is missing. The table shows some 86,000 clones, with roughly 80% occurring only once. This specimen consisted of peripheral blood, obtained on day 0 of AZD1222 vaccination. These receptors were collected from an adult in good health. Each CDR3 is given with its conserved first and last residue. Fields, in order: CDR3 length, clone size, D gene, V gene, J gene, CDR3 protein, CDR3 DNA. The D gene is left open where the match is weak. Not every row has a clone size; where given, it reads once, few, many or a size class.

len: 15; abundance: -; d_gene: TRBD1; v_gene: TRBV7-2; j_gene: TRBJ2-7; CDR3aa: CASRSGQGAHYEQYF; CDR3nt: TGTGCCAGCAGGTCAGGACAGGGGGCGCACTACGAGCAGTACTTC
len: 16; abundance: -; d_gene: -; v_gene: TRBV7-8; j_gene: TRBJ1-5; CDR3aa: CASSLTGPARNQPQHF; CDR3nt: TGTGCCAGCAGCTTAACAGGGCCAGCCAGAAATCAGCCCCAGCATTTT
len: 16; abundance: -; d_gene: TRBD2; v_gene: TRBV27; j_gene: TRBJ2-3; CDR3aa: CASSLFVGRWPDTQYF; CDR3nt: TGTGCCAGCAGTTTATTTGTCGGGAGGTGGCCAGATACGCAGTATTTT
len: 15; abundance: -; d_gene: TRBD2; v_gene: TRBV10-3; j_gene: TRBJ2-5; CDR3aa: CAISATSGRIGTQYF; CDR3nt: TGTGCCATCAGTGCCACTAGCGGGAGAATAGGGACCCAGTACTTC
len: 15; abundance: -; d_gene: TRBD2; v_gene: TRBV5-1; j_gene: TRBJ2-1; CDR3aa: CASSSPRTSGDEQFF; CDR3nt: TGCGCCAGCAGCTCCCCACGGACTAGCGGGGATGAGCAGTTCTTC
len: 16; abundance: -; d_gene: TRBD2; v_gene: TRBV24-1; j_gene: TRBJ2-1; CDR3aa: CATSDSSGGPYNEQFF; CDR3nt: TGTGCCACCAGTGATTCGAGCGGGGGCCCCTACAATGAGCAGTTCTTC
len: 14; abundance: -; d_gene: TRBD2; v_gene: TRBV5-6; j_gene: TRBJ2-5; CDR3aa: CASSSAGGEETQYF; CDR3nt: TGTGCCAGCAGCTCAGCGGGAGGGGAAGAGACCCAGTACTTC
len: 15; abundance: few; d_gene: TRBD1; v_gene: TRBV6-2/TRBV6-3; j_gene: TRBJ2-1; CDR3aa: CASSNRGLRDNEQFF; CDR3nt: TGTGCCAGCAGTAACAGGGGGCTGAGGGACAATGAGCAGTTCTTC
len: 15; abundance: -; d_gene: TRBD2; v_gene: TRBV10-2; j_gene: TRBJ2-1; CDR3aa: CASSETLAGVNEQFF; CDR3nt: TGCGCCAGCAGTGAGACACTGGCGGGAGTAAATGAGCAGTTCTTC
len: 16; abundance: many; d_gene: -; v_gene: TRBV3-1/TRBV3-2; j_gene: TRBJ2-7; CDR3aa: CASSQEGSASSYEQYF; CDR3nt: TGTGCCAGCAGCCAAGAGGGGAGCGCGAGCTCCTACGAGCAGTACTTC
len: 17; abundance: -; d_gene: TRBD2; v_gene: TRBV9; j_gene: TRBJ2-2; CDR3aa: CASSELPRGEQTGELFF; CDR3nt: TGTGCCAGCAGCGAACTCCCACGGGGGGAACAGACCGGGGAGCTGTTTTTT
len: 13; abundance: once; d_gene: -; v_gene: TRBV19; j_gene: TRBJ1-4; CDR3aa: CASSLPPSEKLFF; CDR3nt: TGTGCCAGTAGTCTCCCCCCGAGCGAAAAACTGTTTTTT
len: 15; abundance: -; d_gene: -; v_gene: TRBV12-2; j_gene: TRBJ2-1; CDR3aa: CASRLRREGYNEQFF; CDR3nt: TGTGCAAGTCGCTTAAGGCGGGAGGGGTACAATGAGCAGTTCTTC
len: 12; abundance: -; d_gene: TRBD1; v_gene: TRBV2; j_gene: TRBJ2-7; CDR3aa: CASSGDSYEQYF; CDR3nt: TGTGCCAGCAGTGGGGACAGTTACGAGCAGTACTTC
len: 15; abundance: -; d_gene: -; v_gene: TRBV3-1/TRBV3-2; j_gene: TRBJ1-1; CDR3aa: CASSQGSRLSTEAFF; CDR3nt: TGTGCCAGCAGCCAAGGGTCCCGACTAAGCACTGAAGCTTTCTTT
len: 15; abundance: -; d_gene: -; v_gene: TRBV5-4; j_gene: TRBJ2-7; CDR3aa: CASRPQEASSYEQYF; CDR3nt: TGTGCCAGCAGACCCCAGGAGGCTAGCTCCTACGAGCAGTACTTC
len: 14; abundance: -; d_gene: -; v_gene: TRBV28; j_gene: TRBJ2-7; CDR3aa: CASRGQGGNYEQYF; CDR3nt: TGTGCCAGCAGGGGCCAGGGGGGTAATTACGAGCAGTACTTC
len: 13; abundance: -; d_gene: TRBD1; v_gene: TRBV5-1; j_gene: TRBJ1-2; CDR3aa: CASSLQGVDGYTF; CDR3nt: TGCGCCAGCAGCTTACAGGGGGTGGATGGCTACACCTTC
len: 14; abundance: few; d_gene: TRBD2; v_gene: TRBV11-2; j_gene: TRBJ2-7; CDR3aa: CASSFVAGVYEQYF; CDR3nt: TGTGCCAGCAGCTTCGTAGCGGGAGTCTACGAGCAGTACTTC
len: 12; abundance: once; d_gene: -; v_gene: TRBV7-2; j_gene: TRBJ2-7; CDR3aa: CASSFSIYEQYF; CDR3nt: TGTGCCAGCAGCTTTTCGATATACGAGCAGTACTTC
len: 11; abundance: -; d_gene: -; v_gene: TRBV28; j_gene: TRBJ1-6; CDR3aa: CASSLYRDLHF; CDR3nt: TGTGCCAGCAGTTTGTACCGGGATCTCCACTTT
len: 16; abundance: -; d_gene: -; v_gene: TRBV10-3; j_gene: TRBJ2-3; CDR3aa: CAISELKGVYTDTQYF; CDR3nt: TGTGCCATCAGTGAGCTCAAGGGTGTCTACACAGATACGCAGTATTTT
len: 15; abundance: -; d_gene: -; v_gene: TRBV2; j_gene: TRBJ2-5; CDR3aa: CASSEELGRGETQYF; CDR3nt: TGTGCCAGCAGTGAAGAGTTGGGCAGGGGTGAGACCCAGTACTTC
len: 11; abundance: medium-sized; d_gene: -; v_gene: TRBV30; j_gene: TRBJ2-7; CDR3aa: CAWKVGDEQYF; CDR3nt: TGTGCCTGGAAAGTGGGAGACGAGCAGTACTTC
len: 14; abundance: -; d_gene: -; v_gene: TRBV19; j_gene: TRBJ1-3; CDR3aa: CASSAGASGNTIYF; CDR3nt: TGTGCCAGTAGTGCGGGGGCTTCTGGAAACACCATATATTTT
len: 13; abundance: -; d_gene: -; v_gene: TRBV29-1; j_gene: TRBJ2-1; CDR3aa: CSVDRGPDNEQFF; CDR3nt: TGCAGCGTTGACAGGGGACCCGACAATGAGCAGTTCTTC
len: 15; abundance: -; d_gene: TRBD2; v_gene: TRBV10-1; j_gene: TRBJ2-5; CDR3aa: CASSIGLAGLGTQYF; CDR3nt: TGCGCCAGCAGTATAGGCCTAGCGGGACTCGGGACCCAGTACTTC
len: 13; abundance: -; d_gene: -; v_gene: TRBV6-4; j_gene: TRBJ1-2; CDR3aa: CASSDSPESGYTF; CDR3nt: TGTGCCAGCAGTGACTCCCCTGAGAGTGGCTACACCTTC
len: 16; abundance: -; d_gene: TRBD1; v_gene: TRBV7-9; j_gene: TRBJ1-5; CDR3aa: CASSFNSGTGNQPQHF; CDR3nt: TGTGCCAGCAGCTTCAATTCCGGGACAGGGAATCAGCCCCAGCATTTT
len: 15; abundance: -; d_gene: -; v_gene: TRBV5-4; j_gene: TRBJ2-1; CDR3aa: CASSFRSGHYNEQFF; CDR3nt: TGTGCCAGCAGCTTCCGCAGCGGGCACTACAATGAGCAGTTCTTC
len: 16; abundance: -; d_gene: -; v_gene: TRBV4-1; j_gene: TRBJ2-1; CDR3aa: CASSQRQVASYNEQFF; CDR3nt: TGCGCCAGCAGCCAACGACAGGTCGCCTCCTACAATGAGCAGTTCTTC
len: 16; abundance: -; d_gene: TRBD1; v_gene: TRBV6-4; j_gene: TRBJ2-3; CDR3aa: CASTIKGTEHTDTQYF; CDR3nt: TGTGCCAGCACGATTAAAGGGACAGAGCACACAGATACGCAGTATTTT
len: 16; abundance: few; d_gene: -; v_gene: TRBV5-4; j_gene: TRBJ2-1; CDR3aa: CASSLGAGGVYNEQFF; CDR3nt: TGTGCCAGCAGCTTGGGGGCCGGCGGGGTATACAATGAGCAGTTCTTC